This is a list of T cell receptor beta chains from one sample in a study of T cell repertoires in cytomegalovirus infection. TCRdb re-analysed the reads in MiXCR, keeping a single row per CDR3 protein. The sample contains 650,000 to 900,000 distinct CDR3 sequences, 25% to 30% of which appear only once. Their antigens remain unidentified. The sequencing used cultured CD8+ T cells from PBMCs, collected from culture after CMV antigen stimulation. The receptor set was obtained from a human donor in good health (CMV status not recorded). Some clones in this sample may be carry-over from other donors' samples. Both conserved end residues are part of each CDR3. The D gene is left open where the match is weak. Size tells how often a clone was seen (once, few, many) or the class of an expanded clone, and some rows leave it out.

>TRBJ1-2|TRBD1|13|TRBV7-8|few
CASSQGTGFGYTF
TGTGCCAGCAGCCAAGGGACAGGGTTTGGCTACACCTTC
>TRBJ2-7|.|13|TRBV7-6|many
CASSVQGTYEQYF
TGTGCCAGCAGCGTGCAGGGTACCTACGAGCAGTACTTC
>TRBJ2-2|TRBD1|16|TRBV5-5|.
CASSPDRGSVAGELFF
TGTGCCAGCAGCCCCGACAGGGGTAGTGTGGCCGGGGAGCTGTTTTTT
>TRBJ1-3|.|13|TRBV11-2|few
CASSSRSGNTIYF
TGTGCCAGCAGCTCCCGGTCGGGAAACACCATATATTTT
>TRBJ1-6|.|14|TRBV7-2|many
CASSFWDQNSPLHF
TGTGCCAGCAGCTTTTGGGACCAAAATTCACCCCTCCACTTT
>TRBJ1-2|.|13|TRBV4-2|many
CASSQGGAYGYTF
TGTGCCAGCAGCCAAGGTGGGGCTTATGGCTACACCTTC
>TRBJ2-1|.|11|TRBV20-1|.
CSAGGEVEQFF
TGCAGTGCCGGAGGGGAAGTTGAGCAGTTCTTC
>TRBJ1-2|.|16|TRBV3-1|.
CASSQDGPGANMGYTF
TGTGCCAGCAGCCAAGATGGGCCGGGGGCGAATATGGGCTACACCTTC
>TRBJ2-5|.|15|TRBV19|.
CASSIAGGVQETQYF
TGTGCCAGTAGTATAGCCGGCGGGGTCCAAGAGACCCAGTACTTC
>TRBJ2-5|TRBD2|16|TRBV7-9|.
CASRLTSGGAKETQYF
TGTGCCAGCAGATTGACTAGCGGGGGGGCTAAGGAGACCCAGTACTTC
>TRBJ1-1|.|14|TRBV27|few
CASSLAGGATEAFF
TGTGCCAGCAGTCTAGCGGGAGGGGCCACTGAAGCTTTCTTT
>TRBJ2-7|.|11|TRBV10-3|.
CAINQHGEQYF
TGTGCCATCAATCAACATGGCGAGCAGTACTTC
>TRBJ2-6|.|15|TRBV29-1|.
CSVSDRSSGANVLTF
TGCAGCGTTTCGGACCGTAGCTCTGGGGCCAACGTCCTGACTTTC
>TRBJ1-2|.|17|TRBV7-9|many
CASSLPTSGTGNYGYTF
TGTGCCAGCAGCCTACCGACCTCCGGCACAGGGAACTATGGCTACACCTTC
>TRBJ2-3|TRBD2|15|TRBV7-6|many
CASSWLAGSTDTQYF
TGTGCCAGCAGTTGGCTAGCGGGAAGCACAGATACGCAGTATTTT
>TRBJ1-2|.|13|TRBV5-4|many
CASSPENRDGYTF
TGTGCCAGCAGCCCGGAAAACAGGGATGGCTACACCTTC
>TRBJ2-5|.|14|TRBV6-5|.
CASSYLQGLGDQYF
TGTGCCAGCAGCTATCTACAGGGTTTAGGGGACCAGTACTTC
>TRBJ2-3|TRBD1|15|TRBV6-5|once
CASRIAGTGGGTQYF
TGTGCCAGCAGGATCGCCGGGACAGGCGGCGGGACGCAGTATTTT
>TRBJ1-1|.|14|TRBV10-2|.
CASSESFGFTEAFF
TGCGCCAGCAGTGAGTCGTTTGGTTTCACTGAAGCTTTCTTT
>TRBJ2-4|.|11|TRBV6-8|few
CASGLGNIQYF
TGTGCCAGCGGACTCGGTAACATTCAGTACTTC
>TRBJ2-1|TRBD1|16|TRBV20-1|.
CSASNRGRSGLYEQFF
TGCAGTGCTAGCAACAGGGGGCGCTCGGGTTTGTATGAGCAGTTCTTC
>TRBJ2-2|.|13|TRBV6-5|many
CASSYTNTGELFF
TGTGCCAGTAGCTACACGAACACCGGGGAGCTGTTTTTT
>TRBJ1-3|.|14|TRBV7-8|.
CASSLEGVGNTIYF
TGTGCCAGCAGCTTAGAGGGGGTTGGAAACACCATATATTTT
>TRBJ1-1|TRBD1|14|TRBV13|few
CASSSRDRGPEAFF
TGTGCCAGCAGCTCCCGGGACAGGGGCCCTGAAGCTTTCTTT
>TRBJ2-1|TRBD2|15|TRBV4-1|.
CASSQVSGETNEQFF
TGCGCCAGCAGCCAGGTTAGCGGGGAGACCAATGAGCAGTTCTTC
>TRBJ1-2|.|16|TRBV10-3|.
CAISEAGAMHNYGYTF
TGTGCCATCAGTGAGGCAGGGGCGATGCACAACTATGGCTACACCTTC
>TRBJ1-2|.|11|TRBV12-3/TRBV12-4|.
CASSYGQTRTF
TGTGCCAGCAGTTACGGACAGACCCGCACCTTC
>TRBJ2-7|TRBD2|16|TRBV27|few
CASSLSGLAGSYEQYF
TGTGCCAGCAGCCTATCCGGACTAGCGGGGTCCTACGAGCAGTACTTC
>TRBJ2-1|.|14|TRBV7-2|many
CASSIIAWGDEQFF
TGTGCCAGCAGCATAATAGCGTGGGGGGATGAGCAGTTCTTC
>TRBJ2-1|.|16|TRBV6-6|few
CASRLSLESSYNEQFF
TGTGCCAGCAGACTATCTCTTGAGAGCTCCTACAATGAGCAGTTCTTC
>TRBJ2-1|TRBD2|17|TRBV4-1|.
CASSQDSSGGPYNEQFF
TGCGCCAGCAGCCAAGACTCTAGCGGGGGTCCATACAATGAGCAGTTCTTC
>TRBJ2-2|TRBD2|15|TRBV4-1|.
CASSQTSGNTGELFF
TGTGCCAGCAGTCAGACTAGCGGGAACACCGGGGAGCTGTTTTTT
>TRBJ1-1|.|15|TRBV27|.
CASSLGEGRGSEAFF
TGTGCCAGCAGTTTAGGGGAGGGAAGAGGGTCTGAAGCTTTCTTT
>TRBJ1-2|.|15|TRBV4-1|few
CASSQVGRESYGYTF
TGCGCCAGCAGCCAAGTCGGGAGGGAATCGTATGGCTACACCTTC
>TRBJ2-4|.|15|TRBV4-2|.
CASSPGLYGQDIQYF
TGTGCCAGCAGCCCTGGGTTGTACGGGCAGGACATTCAGTACTTC
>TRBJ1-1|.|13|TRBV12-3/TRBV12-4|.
CASSPPTQTEAFF
TGTGCCAGCAGCCCCCCCACCCAAACTGAAGCTTTCTTT
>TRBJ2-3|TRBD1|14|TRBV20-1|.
CSARQGGGTDTQYF
TGCAGTGCCAGACAGGGGGGGGGGACAGATACGCAGTATTTT
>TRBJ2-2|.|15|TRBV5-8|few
CASSLMASGTGELFF
TGTGCCAGCAGCTTGATGGCCTCCGGCACCGGGGAGCTGTTTTTT
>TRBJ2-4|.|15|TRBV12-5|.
CASGLAGGSKNIQYF
TGTGCTAGTGGTTTGGCCGGGGGTTCCAAAAACATTCAGTACTTC
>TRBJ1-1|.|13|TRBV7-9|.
CASGPAVGAEAFF
TGTGCCAGCGGGCCAGCGGTGGGGGCTGAAGCTTTCTTT
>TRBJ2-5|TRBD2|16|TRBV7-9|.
CASSSLTSGGEETQYF
TGTGCCAGCAGCTCCCTCACTAGCGGGGGAGAAGAGACCCAGTACTTC
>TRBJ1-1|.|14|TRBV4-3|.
CASSQGRANTEAFF
TGCGCCAGCAGCCAGGGACGGGCGAACACTGAAGCTTTCTTT
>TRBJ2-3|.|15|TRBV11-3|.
CASSPEGGGLDTQYF
TGTGCCAGCAGCCCTGAGGGTGGAGGATTGGATACGCAGTATTTT
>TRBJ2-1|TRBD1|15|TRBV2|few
CASSVDGTGGNEQFF
TGTGCCAGCAGTGTTGACGGGACAGGAGGCAATGAGCAGTTCTTC